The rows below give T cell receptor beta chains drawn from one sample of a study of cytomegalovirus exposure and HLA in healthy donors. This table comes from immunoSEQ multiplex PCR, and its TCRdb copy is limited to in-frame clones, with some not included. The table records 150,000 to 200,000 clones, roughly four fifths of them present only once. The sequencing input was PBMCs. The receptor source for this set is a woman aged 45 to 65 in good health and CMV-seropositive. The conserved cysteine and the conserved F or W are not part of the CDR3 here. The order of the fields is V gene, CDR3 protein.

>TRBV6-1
ASRRGGVGTEAF
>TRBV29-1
SADQGGEQY
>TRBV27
ASSFTGTVSFISGANVLT
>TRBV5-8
ASSYDSSSNQPQH
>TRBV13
ASSFGGTGGTEAF
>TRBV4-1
ASSQTGRTEAF
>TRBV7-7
ASSLVGGGSETQY
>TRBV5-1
ASRSSGGSGELF
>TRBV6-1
ASSERTEYNEQF
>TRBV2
ASSETGLLYGYT
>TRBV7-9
ASSRTGTAGEKLF
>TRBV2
ASSEGQVVRYT
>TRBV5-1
ASSFDAGLSSPDGYT
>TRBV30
AWIGVPTEAF
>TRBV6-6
ASSYYTSGQGNEQF
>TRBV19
ASSDSLAKNIQY
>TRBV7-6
ASSLAVISAGNTGELF
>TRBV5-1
ASSSVTNEKLF
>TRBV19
ASRTGAANTGELF
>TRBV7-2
ASSLLQAVGQPQH
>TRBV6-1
ASLTGDTYGYT
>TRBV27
ASSQGQGTVNTEAF
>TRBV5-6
ASSSGTGGRMTEAF
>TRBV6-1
ASSARQGGANVLT
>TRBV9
ASSTHSGQETQY
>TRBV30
AWMAPGSSEAF
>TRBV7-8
ASTARGGSTEQF
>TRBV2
ASSLISGANYGYT
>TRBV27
ASSSSGQGRGAF
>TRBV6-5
ASTPGGMRNQPQH
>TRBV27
ASTLNQPQH
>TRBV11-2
ASSLKQGSEAF
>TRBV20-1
SASWGPEAF
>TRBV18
ASSPFGGENTEAF
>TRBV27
ASSTGLSPLH
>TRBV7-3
ASSLKGTGVSGANVLT
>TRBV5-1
ASSPRVGNTEAF
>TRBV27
ASSPVWGQGLGYT
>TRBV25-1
ASSGSLTGAGELF
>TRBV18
ASSPMSRGTDTQY
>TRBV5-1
ASSRLSGGKSGELF
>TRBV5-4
ASSMTGFGYGYT
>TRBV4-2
ASSQDGQDTDTQY
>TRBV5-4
ASSLDSTNEQF
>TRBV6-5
ASSYILAGGHGEQF